The 22 T cell receptor beta chains below come from one sample, sequenced in a study of T and B cells in COVID-19 patients (dated by TCRdb to between 2020 and 2021). Sequencing was performed on an Illumina MiSeq. TRB rearrangements were amplified by multiplex PCR with BIOMED2 TRB-A/B primer pools. The public reads were reprocessed in TCRdb via fastp at Q25 and MiXCR, keeping in-frame beta chains. Each entry merges the rows of one CDR3 protein and shows their most common DNA and genes. Here the sample has over 9,000 distinct CDR3 sequences; around 29% occur a single time. The biggest ten clones account for approximately 22% of the sample. Genomic DNA extracted from blood, in amounts of about 240-550 ng, served as the starting material for amplifying TRB repertoires. Specimen: blood. All receptors come from a human donor who had recovered from COVID-19.

V is TRBV11-2 and J is TRBJ2-1; 9 bases map to TRBD2. Germline V CDR1 and CDR2: SGHAT, FQNNGV. V lost 1 base, J lost 8 bases, and 3 bases stayed unmatched. The CDR3 loop spans 14 amino acids. The CDR3 reads CASSLGLAGHEQFF. DNA of the CDR3: TGTGCCAGCAGCTTAGGGCTAGCGGGGCATGAGCAGTTCTTC.

As for this clonotype: Sequence at one end of the junction differs from germline and may be a read error. This rearrangement joins TRBV5-6 to TRBJ2-5; the match to TRBD2 covers 9 bases. Germline V gives CDR1 SGHDT, CDR2 YYEEEE. The CDR3 is made up of 14 amino acids. The CDR3 DNA is TGCGCCAGCAGCGTTAGCGGGGGATTAGAGACCCAGTACTTC. Translation gives CASSVSGGLETQYF.

This rearrangement joins TRBV7-9 to TRBJ1-4; D is perhaps TRBD1 (5 bases). Deletions cut 1 base from V and 8 bases from J, with 14 bases between. The CDR3 runs 15 residues. Per the germline V gene, CDR1 is SEHNR and CDR2 is FQNEAQ (reference sequence). The CDR3 DNA reads TGTGCCAGCAGCTTAGTTGTGGGGCCCTCAGAAAAACTGTTTTTT. As protein: CASSLVVGPSEKLFF.

The V and J genes are TRBV18 and TRBJ2-5; TRBD1 matches at 8 bases. V was clipped by 4 bases and J by 2 bases; unmatched bases: 6. The CDR3 runs to 15 residues. The germline gives CDR1 KGHSH, CDR2 LQKENI. The DNA for the CDR3 is TGTGCCAGCTCACGACAGGGGCCCCCGCAAGAGACCCAGTACTTC. Translating gives CASSRQGPPQETQYF.

This clonotype was seen more than once but under ten times. This chain joins TRBV24-1 and TRBJ2-1, with 7 bases matching TRBD1. The CDR3 spans 17 residues. CDR1 and CDR2 (germline): KGHDR, SFDVKD. The J segment lost 0 bases and the V segment lost 4 bases, leaving 8 bases of the junction unmatched. CDR3 sequence: CATSDPGTAHSYNEQFF. The CDR3 DNA follows: TGTGCCACCAGTGACCCTGGGACAGCTCACTCCTACAATGAGCAGTTCTTC.

This chain uses TRBV5-1 with TRBJ1-4; D unclear. Trimming took off 1 base at V and 0 bases at J, with 7 bases between the two ends. Germline CDR1 and CDR2: SGHRS and YFSETQ. The CDR3 contains 15 residues. CDR3: CASSLWQSTNEKLFF. The DNA for the CDR3 is TGCGCCAGCAGCTTGTGGCAATCAACTAATGAAAAACTGTTTTTT.

This sequence joins TRBV4-2 and TRBJ1-3; D not resolved. CDR3 size: 16 residues. V dropped 0 bases and J dropped 0 bases, with 9 bases sitting between them. Per germline, CDR1 LGHNA and CDR2 YNFKEQ. CDR3 sequence reads: CASSQDQELSGNTIYF. The CDR3 DNA is TGTGCCAGCAGCCAAGATCAGGAGCTCTCTGGAAACACCATATATTTT.

The chain is built from TRBV6-2 or TRBV6-3 and TRBJ2-7, with a weak D call TRBD2 (6 bases). The germline CDR1 and CDR2 sequences are MNHEY and SVGEGT. V lost 5 bases and J 10 bases, leaving 15 bases between the germline ends. This CDR3 contains 12 residues. Here the CDR3 reads CASSPGLTSQYF. For the CDR3, the DNA is TGTGCCAGCAGTCCGGGACTGACGAGTCAGTACTTC.

V gene TRBV6-5 combines with J gene TRBJ1-6; D might be TRBD1 (6 bases). Trimming left V 5 bases short and J 4 bases short, with 12 bases between. CDR1 is MNHEY and CDR2 is SVGAGI in the germline V gene. The CDR3 sequence is 15 residues long. In nucleotides, the CDR3 is TGTGCCAGCAGTCGGACAGCAAGTTATAATTCACCCCTCCACTTT. Translated, it gives CASSRTASYNSPLHF.

CDR3 sequence (DNA): TGCAGTGCTAGGGGACTAGCGGGGGTGCTAGATACGCAGTATTTT. It encodes CSARGLAGVLDTQYF. The chain carries TRBV20-1 and TRBJ2-3, with 14 bases fitting TRBD2. CDR1 DFQATT and CDR2 SNEGSKA come from the germline V gene (reference sequence). This CDR3 spans 15 amino acids. With 3 bases clipped from V and 5 bases from J, the junction kept 4 bases outside the gene matches.

The chain uses TRBV15 and TRBJ2-2; either TRBD1 or TRBD2 may fit D (5 bases each). This CDR3 has 15 residues. The V end was cut by 10 bases, the J end by 6 bases, with 21 bases between. In germline, CDR1 is LNHNV, CDR2 YYDKDF (reference sequence). CDR3 sequence: CASSEGRVMPGELFF. The DNA for the CDR3 is TGTGCCAGCAGTGAGGGCAGGGTAATGCCCGGGGAGCTGTTTTTT.

In its sample, this clonotype was seen a few times. The rearrangement joins TRBV6-1 to TRBJ2-1, with 10 bases lining up with TRBD2. Trimming took 7 bases from V and 4 from J; bases not matched to a gene: 1. Germline V lookup: CDR1 MNHNS, CDR2 SASEGT. The CDR3 has 13 amino acids. Here the CDR3 reads CASNSGGYNEQFF. As DNA, the CDR3 is TGTGCCAGCAATAGCGGGGGGTACAATGAGCAGTTCTTC.

The J gene is TRBJ2-1, the V gene TRBV20-1, with 8 bases matching TRBD2. Germline V gene sequence: CDR1 DFQATT, CDR2 SNEGSKA (reference sequence). This CDR3 is built from 15 residues. V was pared by 6 bases and J by 5 bases, with 12 bases of the junction left unmatched. CDR3 residues: CSALGRLAGNNEQFF. The CDR3 DNA reads as TGCAGTGCACTAGGTCGGCTAGCGGGCAACAATGAGCAGTTCTTC.

J is TRBJ2-7 and V is TRBV29-1; D possibly corresponds to TRBD1 (6 bases). The V gene's germline CDR1 is SQVTM and CDR2 ANQGSEA. This CDR3 contains 10 residues. V was clipped by 8 bases and J by 2 bases, with 7 bases between them. The CDR3 DNA sequence: TGCAGCACAGGGACCTACGAGCAGTACTTC. Amino acid sequence: CSTGTYEQYF.

The rearrangement joins TRBV5-4 to TRBJ2-3; 12 nucleotides match TRBD2. CDR3 length equals 18 residues. Germline loops: CDR1 SGHNT, CDR2 YYREEE (reference sequence). Trimming removed 5 bases from V and 2 bases from J; junction bases left unmatched: 12. CDR3 region: CASSQTSGGSINTDTQYF. CDR3 bases: TGTGCCAGCAGTCAGACTAGCGGGGGCTCCATCAACACAGATACGCAGTATTTT.

This clonotype is categorized as medium-sized. The chain recombines TRBV6-1 with TRBJ2-3, with unresolved D. Trimming removed 1 base at V and 3 bases at J, with 8 bases between. This CDR3 spans 14 amino acids. Germline V CDR1 and CDR2: MNHNS, SASEGT. In DNA form, the CDR3 reads TGTGCCAGCAGTGAAGGAGCTTTTACAGATACGCAGTATTTT. It codes for CASSEGAFTDTQYF.

This clonotype was recorded a few times. The chain links TRBV18 to TRBJ1-4; 7 bases line up with TRBD1. The J segment lost 6 bases and the V segment lost 3 bases, leaving 4 bases of the junction unmatched. Germline V gene sequence: CDR1 KGHSH, CDR2 LQKENI. This CDR3 comprises 14 residues. This CDR3 is CASSPTGTHEKLFF. In DNA form, the CDR3 reads TGTGCCAGCTCACCGACAGGGACACATGAAAAACTGTTTTTT.

The chain couples TRBV13 to TRBJ2-2; D assignment may be TRBD1 or TRBD2 (5 bases each). Germline values: CDR1 PRHDT, CDR2 FYEKMQ (reference sequence). The CDR3 has 12 amino acids. The V and J ends lost 7 bases and 7 bases respectively, with 10 bases between them. The CDR3 spells CASIRGDGELFF. CDR3 coding DNA: TGTGCCAGCATCCGAGGGGACGGGGAGCTGTTTTTT.

The genes are TRBV20-1 and TRBJ1-4; a weak D match, TRBD1 (5 bases). Germline V gene sequence: CDR1 DFQATT, CDR2 SNEGSKA (reference sequence). The ends were cut back, 3 bases at V and 3 bases at J, with 14 bases in the middle. This CDR3 is 15 amino acids long. CDR3 sequence: CSARVGTGANEKLFF. The DNA of the CDR3 is TGCAGTGCTAGGGTAGGGACGGGGGCTAATGAAAAACTGTTTTTT.

V is TRBV7-9 and J is TRBJ2-2; D not resolved. Germline lookup yields CDR1 SEHNR and CDR2 FQNEAQ (reference sequence). With 1 base removed from V and 3 bases from J, the gap between germline ends came to 6 bases. The length of the CDR3 is 14 residues. CDR3: CASSLVGYTGELFF. The DNA for the CDR3 is TGTGCCAGCAGCTTAGTCGGATACACCGGGGAGCTGTTTTTT.

The rearrangement links TRBV7-6 to TRBJ2-1; D is uncertain. The CDR3 has 13 amino acids. Germline assignment: CDR1 SGHVS and CDR2 FNYEAQ. The germline V and J ends were trimmed by 0 bases and 7 bases, with 7 bases remaining between them. The CDR3 DNA reads TGTGCCAGCAGCTTAGCGTTCGGGAATGAGCAGTTCTTC. This gives the protein CASSLAFGNEQFF.

This clonotype is medium-sized (0.01 to 0.1%) in the sample. This chain uses TRBV19 with TRBJ2-3; no clear D. V lost 5 bases and J 0 bases, leaving 12 bases between the germline ends. The CDR3 is 15 amino acids. Per germline, CDR1 LNHDA and CDR2 SQIVND (reference sequence). As DNA, the CDR3 is TGTGCCAGTAGTGCCCGACCGGTAAGCACAGATACGCAGTATTTT. This encodes CASSARPVSTDTQYF.